This T cell receptor (beta chain) stems from a study of OX40 agonist ivuxolimab in advanced cancers. TCRdb keeps only in-frame clones here, not all; method: immunoSEQ multiplex PCR. The data show more than 20,000 clones, with around four fifths seen just once and about 26% held by the top ten. CDR3 length equals 13 residues. Trimming removed 4 bases from V and 6 bases from J, with 14 bases in between. Germline V CDR1 and CDR2: SGHDT, YYEEEE. The sequence came from an adult with an advanced solid tumor such as melanoma, head and neck, liver or kidney cancer. The genes are TRBV5-6 and TRBJ2-7, with D possibly being TRBD2 (7 bases). The sequenced sample was CD4+ or CD8+ T cells sorted from blood, obtained in a trial of the OX40 agonist ivuxolimab. CDR3 residues: CASSIKGGTEQYF. The CDR3 coding sequence is TGTGCCAGCAGCATTAAGGGGGGGACCGAGCAGTACTTC. The full variable domain, with the rest looked up from reference TRBV5-6 and TRBJ2-7, is DAGVTQSPTHLIKTRGQQVTLRCSPKSGHDTVSWYQQALGQGPQFIFQYYEEEERQRGNFPDRFSGHQFPNYSSELNVNALLLGDSALYLCASSIKGGTEQYFGPGTRLTVT.